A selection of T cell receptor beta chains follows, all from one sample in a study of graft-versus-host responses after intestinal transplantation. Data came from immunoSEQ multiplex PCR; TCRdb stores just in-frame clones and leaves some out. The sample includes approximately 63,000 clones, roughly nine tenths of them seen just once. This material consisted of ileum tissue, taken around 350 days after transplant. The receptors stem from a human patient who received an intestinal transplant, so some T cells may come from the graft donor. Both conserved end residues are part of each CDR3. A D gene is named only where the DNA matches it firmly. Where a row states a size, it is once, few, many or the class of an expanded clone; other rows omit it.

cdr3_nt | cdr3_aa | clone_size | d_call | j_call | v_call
TGCGCCAGCAGCCAAGGGACAGGAATGGAAACTGAAGCTTTCTTT | CASSQGTGMETEAFF | . | TRBD1 | TRBJ1-1 | TRBV4-1
TGTGCCAGCAGTCGGACTCGCCCCGAGACCCAGTACTTC | CASSRTRPETQYF | . | . | TRBJ2-5 | TRBV6-6
TGTGCCAGCACCAGGGACACCAACACTGAAGCTTTCTTT | CASTRDTNTEAFF | . | . | TRBJ1-1 | TRBV2
TGTGCCAGCAGCGATGACAGGGGGTACGAGCAGTACTTC | CASSDDRGYEQYF | . | TRBD1 | TRBJ2-7 | TRBV11-2
TGTGCCAGCAGTCCCGGGACAGCCTCTGGGGCCAACGTCCTGACTTTC | CASSPGTASGANVLTF | . | TRBD1 | TRBJ2-6 | TRBV28
TGTGCCAGCAGCTTATACATGAACACTGAAGCTTTCTTT | CASSLYMNTEAFF | . | . | TRBJ1-1 | TRBV7-3
TGTGCCAGTAGTTTTTCGGACAGGGGCAATGAGCAGTTCTTC | CASSFSDRGNEQFF | . | TRBD1 | TRBJ2-1 | TRBV19
TGTGCCAGCAGTTTATCCAGGAAAGAGCAGTACTTC | CASSLSRKEQYF | . | . | TRBJ2-7 | TRBV28
TGCGCCAGCAGTGAAGGAGGCTTCGGGGAGCAGTACTTC | CASSEGGFGEQYF | . | . | TRBJ2-7 | TRBV10-2
TGTGCCAGCAGACCTTTGGTAGGGGGGGACCATCAGCCCCAGCATTTT | CASRPLVGGDHQPQHF | . | . | TRBJ1-5 | TRBV28
TGCGCCAGCAGCTGGGACAGGGGGAACTACGAGCAGTACTTC | CASSWDRGNYEQYF | once | TRBD1 | TRBJ2-7 | TRBV5-1
TGTGCCAGCAGCCCAGGGACTAGCGGGTACGAGCAGTACTTC | CASSPGTSGYEQYF | . | TRBD2 | TRBJ2-7 | TRBV7-3
TGTGCCTGGAGTGGGGGGGTCAGGACTGAAGCTTTCTTT | CAWSGGVRTEAFF | . | . | TRBJ1-1 | TRBV30
TGTGCCATCAGGACGGCGAACACCGGGGAGCTGTTTTTT | CAIRTANTGELFF | . | . | TRBJ2-2 | TRBV10-3
TGTGCCAGCACTGAACGTTGGCAGGGCTACTACGAGCAGTACTTC | CASTERWQGYYEQYF | . | . | TRBJ2-7 | TRBV6-1
TGTGCCAGCAGTCTAGGGGGGGGTTGGGAGACCCAGTACTTC | CASSLGGGWETQYF | . | . | TRBJ2-5 | TRBV5-4
TGTGCCAGCAACCCCTTCGAGACAGGGGTGGGGGAAGCTTTCTTT | CASNPFETGVGEAFF | . | TRBD1 | TRBJ1-1 | TRBV6-6
TGTGCCAGCAGCTTAGAATTGGGACAGCTATATAGCAATCAGCCCCAGCATTTT | CASSLELGQLYSNQPQHF | . | TRBD1 | TRBJ1-5 | TRBV11-3
TGTGCCACCAGCAACGACCTAGCGGGAGAACGTGAGCAGTTCTTC | CATSNDLAGEREQFF | . | TRBD2 | TRBJ2-1 | TRBV15
TGCGCCAGCAGCCAAGACCCAGGGGGGGCGAACACCGGGGAGCTGTTTTTT | CASSQDPGGANTGELFF | . | . | TRBJ2-2 | TRBV4-1
TGTGCCAGCAGTTTTGGCAGGGACGAAGAGACCCAGTACTTC | CASSFGRDEETQYF | . | . | TRBJ2-5 | TRBV27
TGCGCCAGCAGCCAAGATGTGGGGACAGGGTATTCACCCCTCCACTTT | CASSQDVGTGYSPLHF | . | TRBD1 | TRBJ1-6 | TRBV4-1
TGTGCTAGCAGCTTGGACCTAGCGGTACAAGAGACCCAGTACTTC | CASSLDLAVQETQYF | . | TRBD2 | TRBJ2-5 | TRBV7-7
TGTGCCAGCAGCAAAGGGTTCCGGGACAGGGGTTCTGGGGCCAACGTCCTGACTTTC | CASSKGFRDRGSGANVLTF | . | . | TRBJ2-6 | TRBV21-1
TGTGCCAGCAGCCCTCCGGGGCCTAATCAGCCCCAGCATTTT | CASSPPGPNQPQHF | . | . | TRBJ1-5 | TRBV9
TGTGCCAGCGGGGGTGCAAACTACGAGCAGTACTTC | CASGGANYEQYF | . | . | TRBJ2-7 | TRBV18
TGTGCCAGCAGCGGGCGTCTCGTATGGGAGACCCAGTACTTC | CASSGRLVWETQYF | . | . | TRBJ2-5 | TRBV5-6
TGTGCCAGCAGCTTATCAGGGACAGCCGAAGAGACCCAGTACTTC | CASSLSGTAEETQYF | . | TRBD1 | TRBJ2-5 | TRBV7-3
TGTGCCAGCAGCTGGGGGGGGCAGTTCTTC | CASSWGGQFF | . | TRBD2 | TRBJ2-1 | TRBV7-2
TGTGCCAGCTCACCGGACAGGTTATCTGGAAACACCATATATTTT | CASSPDRLSGNTIYF | once | TRBD1 | TRBJ1-3 | TRBV18
TGTGCCAGCAGCCCAGGGCCTGGATATGCTGCTAATGAAAAACTGTTTTTT | CASSPGPGYAANEKLFF | . | . | TRBJ1-4 | TRBV28
TGTGCCAGCAGTGAAGCGGGAAGAAACTATGGCTACACCTTC | CASSEAGRNYGYTF | . | . | TRBJ1-2 | TRBV6-1
TGCGCCAGCAGCCAAGTCCTCGCCGATGAGCAGTTCTTC | CASSQVLADEQFF | . | . | TRBJ2-1 | TRBV4-1
TGTGCCAGTAGTATGCCCCATCTAGGGGGGATCTACAATGAGCAGTTCTTC | CASSMPHLGGIYNEQFF | . | . | TRBJ2-1 | TRBV19
TGTGCCAGCGGCTACACTTACACTGAAGCTTTCTTT | CASGYTYTEAFF | . | . | TRBJ1-1 | TRBV28
TGTGCCAGCAGTTACTCCGGGGAAGCTTCCGAGCAGTACTTC | CASSYSGEASEQYF | . | . | TRBJ2-7 | TRBV6-6
TGTGCCAGCAGGTACCTAGCGGGGGGGCCAGATACGCAGTATTTT | CASRYLAGGPDTQYF | . | TRBD2 | TRBJ2-3 | TRBV6-1
TGTGCCAGCAGCAAGACTAGCGGTAAGGGCCAAGAGACCCAGTACTTC | CASSKTSGKGQETQYF | . | TRBD2 | TRBJ2-5 | TRBV6-6
TGTGCCGCCCTACAGGGACCCGCAACTAATGAAAAACTGTTTTTT | CAALQGPATNEKLFF | . | . | TRBJ1-4 | TRBV28
TGTGCCAGCAGTGCCGCGGGAGGATACAATGAGCAGTTCTTC | CASSAAGGYNEQFF | . | TRBD2 | TRBJ2-1 | TRBV2
TGTGCCAGCAGCCCAGATCTAGCCAAAAACATTCAGTACTTC | CASSPDLAKNIQYF | . | . | TRBJ2-4 | TRBV28
TGTGCCAGCAGCGTAGGAGGGTGTACCACTGAAGCTTTCTTT | CASSVGGCTTEAFF | . | . | TRBJ1-1 | TRBV9
TGCGCCAGCAGCTTCGCTAGCGGGGGGGCCCTAAGCTCCTACGAGCAGTACTTC | CASSFASGGALSSYEQYF | . | TRBD2 | TRBJ2-7 | TRBV5-1
TGTGCCAGCAGGACCGTAGTAAGTCAGCCCCAGCATTTT | CASRTVVSQPQHF | . | . | TRBJ1-5 | TRBV6-1
TGTGCCAGCAGCCCAAACAGGGCCCCCAATGAGCAGTTCTTC | CASSPNRAPNEQFF | . | . | TRBJ2-1 | TRBV28
TGCGCCAGCAGTGAGTCAGGGACAGGGTATGGCTACACCTTC | CASSESGTGYGYTF | . | TRBD1 | TRBJ1-2 | TRBV10-2
TGTGCCAGCAGTGAAAGGGGGGACTATGGCTACACCTTC | CASSERGDYGYTF | . | . | TRBJ1-2 | TRBV6-1
TGCGCCAGCAGTGAGGGAGACCAAGAGACCCAGTACTTC | CASSEGDQETQYF | once | . | TRBJ2-5 | TRBV4-1
TGTGCCAGCAGTTACGGTGGGGGTGGTATAGACGGCTACACCTTC | CASSYGGGGIDGYTF | . | . | TRBJ1-2 | TRBV6-5
TGCGCCAGCAGCACCAGGGTAGGGTGGGAGCAGTACTTC | CASSTRVGWEQYF | . | . | TRBJ2-7 | TRBV5-1
TGCGCCACCCTACCAGATACCGGGCCGGGGAACACTGAAGCTTTCTTT | CATLPDTGPGNTEAFF | . | . | TRBJ1-1 | TRBV10-2
TGTGCCAGCAGCTTAATACCGACCCAGAACACTGAAGCTTTCTTT | CASSLIPTQNTEAFF | . | . | TRBJ1-1 | TRBV7-3
TGCGCCAGCAGCTTCAGCGACGAGCAGTACTTC | CASSFSDEQYF | . | . | TRBJ2-7 | TRBV5-1
TGTGCCAGCTCACCGGGGGGCAATCAGCCCCAGCATTTT | CASSPGGNQPQHF | few | . | TRBJ1-5 | TRBV18
TGTGCCAGCAGCCCACCCAAAAGAGGCCCAAAAAACATTCAGTACTTC | CASSPPKRGPKNIQYF | . | . | TRBJ2-4 | TRBV7-9
TGCGCCAGCAGCCTGGAGGCAGCGGAGCAGTACTTC | CASSLEAAEQYF | once | . | TRBJ2-5 | TRBV5-1
TGTGCCAGCAGCCCGACAGGGAACGAGCAGTACTTC | CASSPTGNEQYF | . | TRBD1 | TRBJ2-7 | TRBV7-3